This is a list of T cell receptor beta chains from one sample in a study of PD-L1 blockade in urothelial cancer. Produced via immunoSEQ multiplex PCR; TCRdb's table is partial and in-frame only. Counted here are 70,000 to 90,000 clones, approximately 81% occurring once; the ten biggest clones make up around an eighth. The sample consisted of PBMCs, taken around atezolizumab (anti-PD-L1) treatment. Receptors originate from a man between 60 and 70 years old with urothelial cancer. CDR3s include the opening cysteine and the closing phenylalanine or tryptophan. The D gene is left open where the match is weak. Rows give clone size only sometimes, using once, few, many, or a class for an expanded clone.

clone size | J gene | D gene | V gene | CDR3 DNA | CDR3 protein
NA | TRBJ2-7 | NA | TRBV7-2 | TGTGCCAGCAGCTGGGGTAGCGTCTCCTACGAGCAGTACTTC | CASSWGSVSYEQYF
once | TRBJ2-1 | TRBD2 | TRBV6-6 | TGTGCCAGCAGCCCTCTAGGACTAGCGGCAAATGAGCAGTTCTTC | CASSPLGLAANEQFF
NA | TRBJ2-3 | TRBD2 | TRBV5-4 | TGTGCCAGCAGCTTAAAAGCGGGGCCAGATACGCAGTATTTT | CASSLKAGPDTQYF
NA | TRBJ2-1 | TRBD1 | TRBV13 | TGTGCCAGCAGCTCAACCCTACAGGGGGCTATATACAATGAGCAGTTCTTC | CASSSTLQGAIYNEQFF
NA | TRBJ2-1 | NA | TRBV11-2 | TGTGCCAGCAGCCCTACTATAGCCCCTTTCATCGTGCAGTTCTTC | CASSPTIAPFIVQFF
NA | TRBJ2-1 | TRBD2 | TRBV6-1 | TGTGCCAGCAGTGCGAGATCGGAGGGACTAGGAACTGAAAAGCAGTTCTTC | CASSARSEGLGTEKQFF
NA | TRBJ2-3 | NA | TRBV19 | TGTGCCAGTAGTCCTTCGCGGGCGGGAATCACAGATACGCAGTATTTT | CASSPSRAGITDTQYF
NA | TRBJ1-2 | NA | TRBV6-1 | TGTGCCAGCAGTGAATTCGGCAGCGGGAGAAACTATGGCTACACCTTC | CASSEFGSGRNYGYTF
NA | TRBJ1-3 | TRBD1 | TRBV4-1 | TGCGCCAGCAGCCCTCCGGGACAGAGCTCTGGAAACACCATATATTTT | CASSPPGQSSGNTIYF
NA | TRBJ2-7 | NA | TRBV6-5 | TGTGCCAGCAGTTACTCTCGTAGAGAATACGAGCAGTACTTC | CASSYSRREYEQYF
once | TRBJ1-2 | NA | TRBV5-6 | TGTGCCAGCAGCTCAGATCCCCGGGACAACACCTATGGCTACACCTTC | CASSSDPRDNTYGYTF
NA | TRBJ2-1 | NA | TRBV4-1 | TGCGCCAGCAGCCAAGATAGGGGCGCAGGTTTAAATGAGCAGTTCTTC | CASSQDRGAGLNEQFF
NA | TRBJ2-5 | TRBD2 | TRBV7-3 | TGTGCCAGCAGCTCGACTAGCGGAGGAGGAGAGACCCAGTACTTC | CASSSTSGGGETQYF
NA | TRBJ2-1 | TRBD2 | TRBV6-1 | TGTGCCAGCAGTGATTTTAGCGGGAGCTATGAGCAGTTCTTC | CASSDFSGSYEQFF
NA | TRBJ1-2 | NA | TRBV4-2 | TGTGCCAGCAGCCAAGATTCAGCAGGGCTTAGGTTTGGCTACACCTTC | CASSQDSAGLRFGYTF
NA | TRBJ2-1 | NA | TRBV10-3 | TGTGCCATCAGTGTTCCAGGATCCTCCTACAATGAGCAGTTCTTC | CAISVPGSSYNEQFF
NA | TRBJ1-5 | TRBD1 | TRBV6-6 | TGTGCCAGCAGAATCACAGGGGATGATCAGCCCCAGCATTTT | CASRITGDDQPQHF
few | TRBJ1-5 | TRBD1 | TRBV19 | TGTGCCACCACAGACAGGGGGACCAATCAGCCCCAGCATTTT | CATTDRGTNQPQHF
few | TRBJ1-1 | NA | TRBV14 | TGTGCCAGCAGCCAAGGGACAGCGAACACTGAAGCTTTCTTT | CASSQGTANTEAFF
NA | TRBJ2-7 | TRBD1 | TRBV27 | TGTGCCAGCAGTGTTGGGACAGGGGGTTCGAGCTCCTACGAGCAGTACTTC | CASSVGTGGSSSYEQYF
few | TRBJ1-1 | NA | TRBV20-1 | TGCAGTGCCACCATGGAGGGGCTAGCTTTCTTT | CSATMEGLAFF
NA | TRBJ2-7 | TRBD1 | TRBV30 | TGTGCCTGGCGGGTCGCCGAGGGACAGGGGAGGTACGAGCAGTACTTC | CAWRVAEGQGRYEQYF
once | TRBJ2-7 | NA | TRBV20-1 | TGCAGTATCCGGGGAGCGTACGAGCAGTACTTC | CSIRGAYEQYF
NA | TRBJ1-2 | NA | TRBV6-1 | TGTGCCAGCAGTGAATCCGCCGCGGGTAACTATGGCTACACCTTC | CASSESAAGNYGYTF
NA | TRBJ1-3 | NA | TRBV2 | TGTGCCAGCACGAGCACAGGTAGCTCTGGAAACACCATATATTTT | CASTSTGSSGNTIYF
NA | TRBJ1-1 | NA | TRBV29-1 | TGCAGCGTTGTAAGACACCTGAACACTGAAGCTTTCTTT | CSVVRHLNTEAFF
NA | TRBJ1-4 | NA | TRBV4-1 | TGCGCCAGCGGCTTGAGGGCCGGTTATAATGAAAAACTGTTTTTT | CASGLRAGYNEKLFF
NA | TRBJ2-6 | TRBD1 | TRBV5-5 | TGCGCCAGCAGTTCCAGACAGGGGCGCGCTGGGGCCAACGTCCTGACTTTC | CASSSRQGRAGANVLTF
NA | TRBJ1-5 | NA | TRBV4-1 | TGCGCCAGCAGCCAAGAGGGCAGGATTCAGCCCCAGCATTTT | CASSQEGRIQPQHF
NA | TRBJ1-2 | TRBD1 | TRBV13 | TGTGCCAGCAACAGTCAGGGGACAGCTAACTATGGCTACACCTTC | CASNSQGTANYGYTF
NA | TRBJ1-5 | NA | TRBV28 | TGTGCCAGCAGTTTAGGAGGCGGCCGGAGGGATCAGCCCCAGCATTTT | CASSLGGGRRDQPQHF
NA | TRBJ1-4 | NA | TRBV30 | TGTGCCTGGAGTCGGACTGTTAATGAAAAACTGTTTTTT | CAWSRTVNEKLFF
NA | TRBJ2-3 | NA | TRBV5-1 | TGCGCCAGCAGCCCGGACAGCTCTAGCACAGATACGCAGTATTTT | CASSPDSSSTDTQYF
once | TRBJ1-1 | NA | TRBV11-2 | TGTGCCAGCAGCTCCCAGAGGACTGAAGCTTTCTTT | CASSSQRTEAFF
NA | TRBJ2-7 | NA | TRBV27 | TGTGCCAGCAGTTACCTGGGGCAGGGAGGCTCCTACGAGCAGTACTTC | CASSYLGQGGSYEQYF
NA | TRBJ2-7 | TRBD2 | TRBV10-3 | TGTGCCATCAGGGGAGGGGCAGCGGACGGAGAGCAGTACTTC | CAIRGGAADGEQYF
NA | TRBJ1-6 | NA | TRBV6-1 | TGTGCCAGCAGTGAAGTCGGGGGGTCCTATAATTCACCCCTCCACTTT | CASSEVGGSYNSPLHF
NA | TRBJ2-3 | NA | TRBV5-1 | TGCGCCAGCAGCTTGGGAGGCTCTAGCACAGATACGCAGTATTTT | CASSLGGSSTDTQYF
NA | TRBJ1-1 | TRBD1 | TRBV7-3 | TGTGCCAGCAGCCCGAACAGGGGTAGCACTGAAGCTTTCTTT | CASSPNRGSTEAFF
NA | TRBJ2-2 | TRBD2 | TRBV28 | TGTGCCAGCAGTACTAGCGGATTGGAGCTGTTTTTT | CASSTSGLELFF
NA | TRBJ1-3 | NA | TRBV14 | TGTGCCAGCAGCCTTACAGGGATTCCTTCTGGAAACACCATATATTTT | CASSLTGIPSGNTIYF
NA | TRBJ2-7 | TRBD2 | TRBV27 | TGTGCCAGTGGACTAGCGGACTCCTACGAGCAGTACTTC | CASGLADSYEQYF
NA | TRBJ2-7 | NA | TRBV7-8 | TGTGCCAGCAGCTTAAAGGGGTACGAGCAGTACTTC | CASSLKGYEQYF
NA | TRBJ1-2 | NA | TRBV29-1 | TGCAGCGTTGACTCTGCACAGGGAAGTATAGCGGGCTACACCTTC | CSVDSAQGSIAGYTF
NA | TRBJ1-1 | NA | TRBV5-1 | TGCGCCAGCAGCTTGACTCAGGGAAGGACTGAAGCTTTCTTT | CASSLTQGRTEAFF
few | TRBJ2-4 | NA | TRBV28 | TGTGCCAGCAGTCCACGCCAAGCTCTAGCCAAAAACATTCAGTACTTC | CASSPRQALAKNIQYF
NA | TRBJ1-2 | TRBD1 | TRBV27 | TGTGCCAGCAGTCTCGGGACAGGGGGCTATGGCTACACCTTC | CASSLGTGGYGYTF
NA | TRBJ2-7 | TRBD1 | TRBV6-6 | TGTGCCAGCAGCCCCGGGACAGGGTTCTACGAGCAGTACTTC | CASSPGTGFYEQYF
few | TRBJ2-1 | NA | TRBV7-6 | TGTGCCAGCAGCTTAGGCCTAGCACCCTACAATGAGCAGTTCTTC | CASSLGLAPYNEQFF
NA | TRBJ2-3 | NA | TRBV7-9 | TGTGCCAGCAGCTCCTCCCCTCCAGATACGCAGTATTTT | CASSSSPPDTQYF
few | TRBJ2-2 | TRBD1 | TRBV14 | TGTGCCAACGTCCAGGGGGCGAACGGGGAGCTGTTTTTT | CANVQGANGELFF
NA | TRBJ1-2 | NA | TRBV6-1 | TGTGCCATCACCGTACAGGGAGACTATGGCTACACCTTC | CAITVQGDYGYTF
NA | TRBJ2-7 | NA | TRBV2 | TGTGCCAGCAGTCCTACTAGGAACCCTATAAGAGAGCAGTACTTC | CASSPTRNPIREQYF
NA | TRBJ2-7 | NA | TRBV29-1 | TGCAGCGTGAAAGACTGGGCCTACGAGCAGTACTTC | CSVKDWAYEQYF
NA | TRBJ2-1 | NA | TRBV10-1 | TGCGCCAGCAGTGAGTCGATGGGCGGGTCCCAGAGCTCCTACAATGAGCAGTTCTTC | CASSESMGGSQSSYNEQFF
once | TRBJ1-4 | NA | TRBV7-3 | TGTGCCAGCAGCGAGCAGGGGAGCGGAAAACTGTTTTTT | CASSEQGSGKLFF
NA | TRBJ2-5 | NA | TRBV6-5 | TGTGCCAGCAGTTCCTTGGGGAGCCAAGAGACCCAGTACTTC | CASSSLGSQETQYF
NA | TRBJ2-3 | TRBD2 | TRBV9 | TGTGCCAGCAGCGTGGCGGGAGTAACAACAGATACGCAGTATTTT | CASSVAGVTTDTQYF
NA | TRBJ2-7 | TRBD2 | TRBV5-1 | TGCGCCAGCAGCTTGGAGGCTAGCGGGAGCGTCGGCTACGAGCAGTACTTC | CASSLEASGSVGYEQYF
once | TRBJ2-1 | TRBD2 | TRBV27 | TGTGCCAGCAGTTGGCCCGGACTAGCGGGCAATGAGCAGTTCTTC | CASSWPGLAGNEQFF